A single sample is the source of the 14 T cell receptor beta chains below, sequenced in a study of monozygotic twins with inflammatory bowel disease. TCRdb processed the 5' RACE reads again and assigns one entry to each CDR3 protein, with no DNA. The clone table shows approximately 45,000 distinct CDR3 sequences, with the ten largest holding 5% to 6%. The sample taken for sequencing was blood. The receptor set was obtained from a human donor with ulcerative colitis or Crohn's disease, or a healthy co-twin of an affected twin (not recorded which).

The chain couples TRBV7-9 to TRBJ2-1; the TRBD2 assignment by TCRdb is unverifiable without DNA. Looked up from germline, CDR1 is SEHNR and CDR2 is FQNEAQ (reference sequence). This CDR3 has 16 residues. This chain's CDR3 is CASSFGRGGSYNEQFF. The complete variable domain, with remaining parts taken from reference TRBV7-9 and TRBJ2-1, reads DTGVSQNPRHKITKRGQNVTFRCDPISEHNRLYWYRQTLGQGPEFLTYFQNEAQLEKSRLLSDRFSAERPKGSFSTLEIQRTEQGDSAMYLCASSFGRGGSYNEQFFGPGTRLTVL.

This clonotype shows up as medium-sized by frequency. The chain joins TRBV3-1 to TRBJ2-1; the TRBD2 assignment by TCRdb is unverifiable without DNA. Germline values: CDR1 LGHDT, CDR2 YNNKEL (reference sequence). This CDR3 has 15 amino acids. The chain's CDR3 is CASSQTAGGGNEQFF.

The chain uses TRBV6-2 or TRBV6-3 and TRBJ1-6; TCRdb's D gene call, TRBD1, goes unchecked for lack of DNA. Germline V lookup: CDR1 MNHEY, CDR2 SVGEGT. The CDR3 runs 15 residues. This CDR3 is CASSYGNRGSSPLHF.

The chain links TRBV5-6 to TRBJ2-5; checking the TCRdb D call of TRBD2 is not possible without DNA. There are 15 residues in the CDR3. Per germline, CDR1 SGHDT and CDR2 YYEEEE. The CDR3: CASSFRGSGGETQYF.

The CDR3 sequence is CASSLNSAGAGDTQYF. The chain employs TRBV7-2 and TRBJ2-3; the D call from TCRdb, TRBD2, cannot be confirmed without DNA. CDR1 and CDR2 (germline): SGHTA, FQGNSA. This CDR3 has 16 residues.

The CDR3 here is CASSLGGTSGNNEQFF. The chain has TRBV7-6 and TRBJ2-1; the TCRdb call, TRBD2, lacks DNA for checking. This CDR3 has 16 residues. Germline V gene data show CDR1 as SGHVS and CDR2 as FNYEAQ.

The rearrangement links TRBV28 to TRBJ2-1. Germline lookup yields CDR1 MDHEN and CDR2 SYDVKM. CDR3 size: 11 residues. CDR3 sequence: CASSLSRSQFF.

CDR3 loop: CSARDVDRGYEQYF. The chain couples TRBV20-1 to TRBJ2-7; TCRdb proposes TRBD1, but this gene call is untestable without DNA. Germline lookup yields CDR1 DFQATT and CDR2 SNEGSKA (reference sequence). The CDR3 extends over 14 amino acids.

J is TRBJ1-1 and V is TRBV6-1; TCRdb designates TRBD1, a call that cannot be tested without DNA. The CDR3 runs 18 residues. Germline V gene data show CDR1 as MNHNS and CDR2 as SASEGT. CDR3 in amino acids: CASSDISGGRTRVTEAFF.

The rearrangement joins TRBV3-1 to TRBJ2-1; TCRdb's D gene call, TRBD1, goes unchecked for lack of DNA. The V gene's germline CDR1 is LGHDT and CDR2 YNNKEL (reference sequence). The CDR3 sequence is 15 residues long. The CDR3 sequence is CASSLQGGGYNEQFF.

This chain uses TRBV7-2 with TRBJ1-4; as DNA is missing, the TRBD1 call by TCRdb cannot be tested. Germline loops: CDR1 SGHTA, CDR2 FQGNSA. CDR3 length: 16 amino acids. The CDR3: CASSLAGGGKGEKLFF.

The chain joins TRBV5-1 to TRBJ2-7; TCRdb names TRBD1, which stays unverified in the absence of DNA. The CDR3 spans 16 residues. From germline, CDR1 is SGHRS and CDR2 YFSETQ. CDR3 region: CASSRQPGTGEHEQYF.

V is TRBV29-1 and J is TRBJ1-1; TCRdb returns TRBD1, unconfirmable since there is no DNA. Germline V CDR1 and CDR2: SQVTM, ANQGSEA. This CDR3 is 16 amino acids long. CDR3 sequence reads: CSAMSGTAIMNTEAFF.

This sequence joins TRBV2 and TRBJ2-1; TCRdb calls TRBD2, which cannot be checked without DNA. Germline-derived CDR1 and CDR2 are SNHLY and FYNNEI. This CDR3 region has 13 residues. This CDR3 reads CASSDPAREKEFF.